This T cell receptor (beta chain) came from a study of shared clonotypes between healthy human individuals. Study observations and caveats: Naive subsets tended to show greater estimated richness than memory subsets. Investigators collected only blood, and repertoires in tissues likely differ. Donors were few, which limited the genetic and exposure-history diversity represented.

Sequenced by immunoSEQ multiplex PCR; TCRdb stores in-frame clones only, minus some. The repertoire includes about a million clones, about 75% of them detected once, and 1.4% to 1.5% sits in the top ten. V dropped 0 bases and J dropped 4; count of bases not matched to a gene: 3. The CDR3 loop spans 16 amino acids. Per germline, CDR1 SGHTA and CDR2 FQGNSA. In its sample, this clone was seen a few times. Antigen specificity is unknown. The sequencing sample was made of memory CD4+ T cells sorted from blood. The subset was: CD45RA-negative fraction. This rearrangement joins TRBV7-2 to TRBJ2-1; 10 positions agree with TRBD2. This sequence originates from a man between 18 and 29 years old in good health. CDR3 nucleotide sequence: TGTGCCAGCAGCTTAGCGGCTAGCGGGGGATACAATGAGCAGTTCTTC. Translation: CASSLAASGGYNEQFF.